This T cell receptor beta chain was retrieved from a study of OX40 agonist ivuxolimab in advanced cancers. This clone was counted a few times. Antigen specificity is unknown. Other DNA sequences from this sample encode an identical CDR3 as well. Trimming took 3 bases from V and 5 from J, leaving 5 bases between them. CDR1 is SEHNR and CDR2 is FQNEAQ in the germline V gene (reference sequence). This CDR3 has 11 amino acids. The study, taken as a whole, reports: On average, CD8+ T cells showed a greater number of expanded clones than CD4+.

Assay used: immunoSEQ multiplex PCR; TCRdb lists only in-frame clones, some missing. Of tens of thousands of clones in the sample, about nine tenths were seen once. This specimen consisted of CD4+ or CD8+ T cells sorted from blood, obtained in a trial of the OX40 agonist ivuxolimab. The receptor comes from an adult with an advanced solid tumor such as melanoma, head and neck, liver or kidney cancer. The chain joins TRBV7-9 to TRBJ2-7; D possibly matches TRBD1 or TRBD2 (5 bases each). CDR3 in amino acids: CASSLGDEQYF. CDR3 nucleotide sequence: TGTGCCAGCAGCTTGGGGGACGAGCAGTACTTC.